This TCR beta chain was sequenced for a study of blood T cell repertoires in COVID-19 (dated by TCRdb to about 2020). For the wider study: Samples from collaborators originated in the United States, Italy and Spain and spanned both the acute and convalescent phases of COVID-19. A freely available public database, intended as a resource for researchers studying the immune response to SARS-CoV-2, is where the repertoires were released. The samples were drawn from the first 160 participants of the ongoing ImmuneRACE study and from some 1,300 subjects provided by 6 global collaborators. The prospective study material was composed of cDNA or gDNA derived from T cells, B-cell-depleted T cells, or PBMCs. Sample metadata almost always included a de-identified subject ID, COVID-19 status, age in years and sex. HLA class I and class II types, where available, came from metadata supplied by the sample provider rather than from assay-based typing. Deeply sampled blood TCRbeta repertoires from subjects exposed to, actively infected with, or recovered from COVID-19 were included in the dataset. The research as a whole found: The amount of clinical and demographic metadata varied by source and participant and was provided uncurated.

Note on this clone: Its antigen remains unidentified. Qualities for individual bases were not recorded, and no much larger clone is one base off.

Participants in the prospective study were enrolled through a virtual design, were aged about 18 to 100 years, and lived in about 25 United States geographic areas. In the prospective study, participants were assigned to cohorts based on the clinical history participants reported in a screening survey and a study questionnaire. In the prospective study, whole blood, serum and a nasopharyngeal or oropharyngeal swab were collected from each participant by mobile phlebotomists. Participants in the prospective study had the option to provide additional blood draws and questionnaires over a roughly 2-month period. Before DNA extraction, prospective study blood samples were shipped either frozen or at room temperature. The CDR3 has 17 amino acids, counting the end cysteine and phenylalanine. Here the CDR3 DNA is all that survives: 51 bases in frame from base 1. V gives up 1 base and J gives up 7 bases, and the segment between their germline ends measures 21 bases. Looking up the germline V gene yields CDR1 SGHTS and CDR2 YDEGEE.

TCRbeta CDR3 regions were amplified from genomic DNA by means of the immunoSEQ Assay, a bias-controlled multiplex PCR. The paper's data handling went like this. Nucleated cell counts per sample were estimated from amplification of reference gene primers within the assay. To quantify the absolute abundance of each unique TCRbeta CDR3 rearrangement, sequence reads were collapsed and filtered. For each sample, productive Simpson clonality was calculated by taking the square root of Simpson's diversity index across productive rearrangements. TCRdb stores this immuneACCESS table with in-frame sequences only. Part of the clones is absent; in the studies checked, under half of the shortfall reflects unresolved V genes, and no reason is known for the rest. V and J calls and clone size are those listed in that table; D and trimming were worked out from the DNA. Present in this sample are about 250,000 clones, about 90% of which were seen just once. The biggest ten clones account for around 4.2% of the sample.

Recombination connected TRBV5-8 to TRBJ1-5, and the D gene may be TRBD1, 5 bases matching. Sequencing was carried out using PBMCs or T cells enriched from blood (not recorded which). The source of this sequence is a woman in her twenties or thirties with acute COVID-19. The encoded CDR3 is CASSLQVRRGVRQPQHF. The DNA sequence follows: TGTGCCAGCAGCTTGCAGGTGAGAAGGGGCGTCCGGCAGCCCCAGCATTTT.